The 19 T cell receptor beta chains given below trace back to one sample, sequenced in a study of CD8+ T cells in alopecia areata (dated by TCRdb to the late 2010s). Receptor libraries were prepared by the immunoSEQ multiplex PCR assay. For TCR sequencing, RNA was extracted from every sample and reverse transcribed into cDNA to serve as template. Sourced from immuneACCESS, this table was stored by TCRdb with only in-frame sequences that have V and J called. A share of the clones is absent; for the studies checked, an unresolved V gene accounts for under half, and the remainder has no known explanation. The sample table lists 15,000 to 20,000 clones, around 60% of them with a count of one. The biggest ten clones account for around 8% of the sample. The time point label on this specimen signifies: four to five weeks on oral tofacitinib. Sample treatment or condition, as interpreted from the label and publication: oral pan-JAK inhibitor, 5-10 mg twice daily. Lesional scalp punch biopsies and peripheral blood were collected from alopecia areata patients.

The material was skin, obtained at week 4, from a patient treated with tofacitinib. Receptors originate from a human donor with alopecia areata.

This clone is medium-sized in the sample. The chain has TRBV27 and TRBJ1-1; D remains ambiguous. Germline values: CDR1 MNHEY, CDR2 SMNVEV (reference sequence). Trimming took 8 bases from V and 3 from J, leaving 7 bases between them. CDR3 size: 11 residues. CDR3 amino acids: CASGPDTEAFF. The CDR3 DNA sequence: TGTGCCAGCGGCCCGGACACTGAAGCTTTCTTT.

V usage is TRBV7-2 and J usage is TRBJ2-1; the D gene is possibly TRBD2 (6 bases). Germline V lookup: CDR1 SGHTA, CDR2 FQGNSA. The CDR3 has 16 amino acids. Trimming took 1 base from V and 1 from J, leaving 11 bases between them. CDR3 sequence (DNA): TGTGCCAGCAGCTTAGGACGGGGGAGGTCCTACAATGAGCAGTTCTTC. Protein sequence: CASSLGRGRSYNEQFF.

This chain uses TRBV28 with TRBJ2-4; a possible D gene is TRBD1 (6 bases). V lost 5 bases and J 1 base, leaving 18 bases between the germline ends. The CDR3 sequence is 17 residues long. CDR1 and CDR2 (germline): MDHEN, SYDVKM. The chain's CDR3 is CASSPVTGLGAKNIQYF. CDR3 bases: TGTGCCAGCAGTCCCGTCACAGGGCTAGGGGCCAAAAACATTCAGTACTTC.

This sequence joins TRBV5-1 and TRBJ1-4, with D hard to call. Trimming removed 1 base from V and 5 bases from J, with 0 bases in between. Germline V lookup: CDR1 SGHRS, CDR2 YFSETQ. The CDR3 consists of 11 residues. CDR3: CASSLNEKLFF. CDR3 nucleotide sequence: TGCGCCAGCAGCTTGAATGAAAAACTGTTTTTT.

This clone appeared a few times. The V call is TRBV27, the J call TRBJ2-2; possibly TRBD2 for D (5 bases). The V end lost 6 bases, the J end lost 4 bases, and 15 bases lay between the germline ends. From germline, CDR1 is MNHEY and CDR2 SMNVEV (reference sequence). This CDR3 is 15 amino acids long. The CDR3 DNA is TGTGCCAGCAGCAACACGAGGGTATCCACCGGGGAGCTGTTTTTT. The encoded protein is CASSNTRVSTGELFF.

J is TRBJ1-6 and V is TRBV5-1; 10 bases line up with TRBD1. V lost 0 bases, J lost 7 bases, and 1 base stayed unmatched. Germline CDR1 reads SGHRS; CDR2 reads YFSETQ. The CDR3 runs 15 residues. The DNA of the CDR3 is TGCGCCAGCAGCTTGGGGGGACAGGGGAATTCACCCCTCCACTTT. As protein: CASSLGGQGNSPLHF.

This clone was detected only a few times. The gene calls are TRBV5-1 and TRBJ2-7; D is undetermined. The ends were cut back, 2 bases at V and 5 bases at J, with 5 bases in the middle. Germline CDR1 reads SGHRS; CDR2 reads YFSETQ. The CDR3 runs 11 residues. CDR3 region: CASSFLHEQYF. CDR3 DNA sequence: TGCGCCAGCAGCTTCCTCCACGAGCAGTACTTC.

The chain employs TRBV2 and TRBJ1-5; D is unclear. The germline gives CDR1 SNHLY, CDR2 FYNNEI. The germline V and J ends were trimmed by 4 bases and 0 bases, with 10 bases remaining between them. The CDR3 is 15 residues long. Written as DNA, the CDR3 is TGTGCCAGCAGTGCCGAAGGGATTAGCAATCAGCCCCAGCATTTT. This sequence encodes CASSAEGISNQPQHF.

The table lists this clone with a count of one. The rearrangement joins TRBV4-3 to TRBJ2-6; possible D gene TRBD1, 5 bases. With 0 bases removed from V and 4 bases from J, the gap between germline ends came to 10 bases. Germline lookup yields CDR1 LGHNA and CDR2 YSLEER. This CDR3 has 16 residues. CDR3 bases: TGCGCCAGCAGCCAAGATAGACAGCCCGGGGCCAACGTCCTGACTTTC. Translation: CASSQDRQPGANVLTF.

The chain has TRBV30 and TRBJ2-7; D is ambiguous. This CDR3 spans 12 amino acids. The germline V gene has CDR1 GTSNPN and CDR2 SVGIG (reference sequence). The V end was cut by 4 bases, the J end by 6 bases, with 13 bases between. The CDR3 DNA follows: TGTGCCTGGAAGTTTATAGAGTCCGAGCAGTACTTC. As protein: CAWKFIESEQYF. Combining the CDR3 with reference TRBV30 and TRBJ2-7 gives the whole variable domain SQTIHQWPATLVQPVGSPLSLECTVEGTSNPNLYWYRQAAGRGLQLLFYSVGIGQISSEVPQNLSASRPQDRQFILSSKKLLLSDSGFYLCAWKFIESEQYFGPGTRLTVT.

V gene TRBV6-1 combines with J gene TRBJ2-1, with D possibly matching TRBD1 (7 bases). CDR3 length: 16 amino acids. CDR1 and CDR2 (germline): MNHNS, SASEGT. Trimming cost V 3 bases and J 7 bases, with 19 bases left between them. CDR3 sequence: CASSDRDRVEGNEQFF. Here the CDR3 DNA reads TGTGCCAGCAGTGATCGAGACAGGGTGGAGGGGAATGAGCAGTTCTTC.

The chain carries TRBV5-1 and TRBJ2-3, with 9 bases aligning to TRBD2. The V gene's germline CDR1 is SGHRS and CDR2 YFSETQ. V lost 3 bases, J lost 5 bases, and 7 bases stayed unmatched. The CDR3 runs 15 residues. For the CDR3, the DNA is TGCGCCAGCAGCTCCGGCGGGGGGGCGGTAGATACGCAGTATTTT. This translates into CASSSGGGAVDTQYF.

CDR3 region: CASSPRTVTLNTEAFF. CDR3 in DNA: TGTGCCAGTAGCCCCAGGACCGTAACTCTGAACACTGAAGCTTTCTTT. The chain links TRBV19 to TRBJ1-1; D not certain. Germline V gene data show CDR1 as LNHDA and CDR2 as SQIVND (reference sequence). V gave up 6 bases and J gave up 0 bases, with 17 bases separating them. The CDR3 runs 16 residues.

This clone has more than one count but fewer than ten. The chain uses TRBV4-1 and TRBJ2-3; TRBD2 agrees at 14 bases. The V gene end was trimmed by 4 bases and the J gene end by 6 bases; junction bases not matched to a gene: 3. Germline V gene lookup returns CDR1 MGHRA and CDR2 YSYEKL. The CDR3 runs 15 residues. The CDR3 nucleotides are TGCGCCAGCAGCCTGACTAGCGGGGGGGCCGATACGCAGTATTTT. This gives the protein CASSLTSGGADTQYF.

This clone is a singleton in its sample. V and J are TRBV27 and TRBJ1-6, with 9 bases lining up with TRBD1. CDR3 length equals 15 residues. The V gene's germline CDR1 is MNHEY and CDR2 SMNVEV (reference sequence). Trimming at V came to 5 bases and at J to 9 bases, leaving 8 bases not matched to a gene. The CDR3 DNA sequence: TGTGCCAGCAGTCTACAGGGGGACAGGGTTTCACCCCTCCACTTT. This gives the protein CASSLQGDRVSPLHF.

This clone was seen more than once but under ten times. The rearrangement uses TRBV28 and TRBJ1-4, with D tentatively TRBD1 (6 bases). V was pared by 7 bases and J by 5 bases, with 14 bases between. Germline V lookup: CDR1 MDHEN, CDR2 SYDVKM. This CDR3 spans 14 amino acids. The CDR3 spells CASNDGGGNEKLFF. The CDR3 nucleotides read TGTGCCAGCAACGATGGAGGGGGGAATGAAAAACTGTTTTTT.

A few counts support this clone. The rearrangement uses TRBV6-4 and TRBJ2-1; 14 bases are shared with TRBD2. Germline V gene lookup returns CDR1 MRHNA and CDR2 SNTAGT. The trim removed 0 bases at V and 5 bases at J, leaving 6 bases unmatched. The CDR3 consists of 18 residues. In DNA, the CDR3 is TGTGCCAGCAGTGACTCAAGACTAGCGGGGGGGCCCCACAATGAGCAGTTCTTC. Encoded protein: CASSDSRLAGGPHNEQFF.

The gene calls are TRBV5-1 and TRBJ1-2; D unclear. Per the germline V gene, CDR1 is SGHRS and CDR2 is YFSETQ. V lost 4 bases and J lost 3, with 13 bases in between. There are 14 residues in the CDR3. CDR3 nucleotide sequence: TGCGCCAGCAGCCCCCTAAGGGCGGACTATGGCTACACCTTC. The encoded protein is CASSPLRADYGYTF.

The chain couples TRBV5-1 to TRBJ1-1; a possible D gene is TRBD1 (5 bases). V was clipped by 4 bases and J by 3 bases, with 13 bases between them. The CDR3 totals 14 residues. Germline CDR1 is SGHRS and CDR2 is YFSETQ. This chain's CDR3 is CASSREGRDTEAFF. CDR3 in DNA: TGCGCCAGCAGCCGAGAGGGGAGGGACACTGAAGCTTTCTTT.